This T cell receptor (beta chain) was profiled in a study of cytomegalovirus exposure and HLA in healthy donors. PCR employed 60 Vbeta and 13 Jbeta primers. Using immunoSEQ multiplex PCR, the repertoire was profiled, and TCRdb retains in-frame clones only, with some absent. The sample lists more than 150,000 clones, less than 80% occurring once. Germline CDR1 reads WSHSY; CDR2 reads SAAADI. CDR3 size: 15 residues. With 8 bases removed from V and 6 bases from J, the gap between germline ends came to 21 bases. A remark on this clone: Its antigen is still unknown.

Whole-study findings and limits: One cluster of highly shared sequence variants probably arose as a sequencing artifact. Earlier findings revealed that most TCR beta V segments proved productive either about 87% or about 30% of the time. An Asian-associated ancestry cluster reportedly showed fewer N-insertions than the roughly 670-donor mean in a later analysis.

This TCR was sampled from a man aged 18 to 30 in good health and CMV-seronegative. The V and J genes are TRBV10-2 and TRBJ2-3, with D possibly TRBD2 on 6 matching bases. The specimen sequenced was PBMCs. CDR3 DNA: TGCGCCAGCTCTGAGGCGGGACTTGCTTGGGATACGCAGTATTTT. Amino acids: CASSEAGLAWDTQYF.